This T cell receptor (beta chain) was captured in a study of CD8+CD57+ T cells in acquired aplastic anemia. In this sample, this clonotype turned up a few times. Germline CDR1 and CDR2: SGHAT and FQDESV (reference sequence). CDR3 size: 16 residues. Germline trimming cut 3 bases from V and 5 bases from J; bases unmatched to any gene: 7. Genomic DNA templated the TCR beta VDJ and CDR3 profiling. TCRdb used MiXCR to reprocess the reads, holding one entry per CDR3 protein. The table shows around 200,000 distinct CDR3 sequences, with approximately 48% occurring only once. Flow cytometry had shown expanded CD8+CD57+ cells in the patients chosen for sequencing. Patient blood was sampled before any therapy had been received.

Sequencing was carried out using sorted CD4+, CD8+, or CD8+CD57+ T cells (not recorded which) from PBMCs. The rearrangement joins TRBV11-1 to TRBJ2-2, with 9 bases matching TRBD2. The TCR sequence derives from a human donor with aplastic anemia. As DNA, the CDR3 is TGTGCCAGCAGCTTTGGAGCTAGCGGGGAGACCGGGGAGCTGTTTTTT. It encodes CASSFGASGETGELFF.